This T cell receptor (beta chain) stems from a study of T cells in Graves' hyperthyroidism and ophthalmopathy (dated by TCRdb to the late 2010s). For context, the study as a whole: Peripheral blood samples were taken at initial diagnosis, before any treatment was given. The 75 to 100 discovery patients were randomly divided into training and test sets at a 7:3 ratio. Following sampling, methimazole starting at 30 mg daily was given to hyperthyroidism patients, and high-dose intravenous methylprednisolone was given to ophthalmopathy patients. Whether ophthalmopathy could be predicted prospectively was tested in an independent validation cohort made up of approximately 19 hyperthyroidism patients plus 17 patients who later progressed to ophthalmopathy. The study also compared thyroid tissue and blood T-cell repertoires from a handful of Graves' hyperthyroidism patients. A discovery cohort of fewer than 110 patients, about 40 with Graves' ophthalmopathy and under 60 with stable Graves' hyperthyroidism, was used to find distinguishing TCR V-J signatures. According to the paper, TCR Vbeta CDR3 sequencing was carried out on 120 to 150 peripheral blood samples, which came from approximately 43 ophthalmopathy, around 74 hyperthyroidism and approximately 17 progressor patients.

The TCR beta CDR3 regions were amplified from RNA transcripts. A first-round RT-PCR of the TCR CDR3 used the HTBI primer set with the Qiagen OneStep RT-PCR kit. A second multiplex PCR round built the libraries, followed by size selection and purification. Libraries were sequenced paired-end with 100 bp reads on an Illumina HiSeq2000. In the source study's methods: SOAPnuke was used to process the raw data, with reads discarded if the reads contained adapters or uncalled bases, had a mean Phred below 15, or lacked an exact constant-primer or identifier match. High-quality paired reads were merged with COPE v1.2.5, and unique nucleotide sequences were defined as clonotypes. MiTCR v1.1 was used to align clonotypes to the IMGT TRBV, TRBD and TRBJ reference segments. The analysis was restricted to V-J combinations with a frequency above 0.0001, which together covered 99% to 99.2% of the repertoires. The TCS score was defined as the ratio of F50 (clonal expansion) to E x V (chaos), calculated using BLOSUM62-based TCRdist between CDR3 peptides within each V-J. Welch's t-statistics and random forest reduced around 550 V-J features to about 12, which were used in a naive Bayes classifier (R e1071). TCRdb ran its own pipeline on the public reads, namely fastp trimming at Q25 and MiXCR clone calling, and kept in-frame beta chains. Every distinct CDR3 protein forms one entry, paired with its most common genes and DNA. Clone size and V and J calls follow TCRdb, not the original study. A total of roughly 150,000 distinct CDR3 sequences appear in this sample, roughly 9.4% of them only once. Of the sample, around 20% is held by the ten largest clones.

The hyperthyroidism patients were between 18 and 65 years old and newly diagnosed, with a disease duration of less than 2 months. Patients with uncontrolled infections, other autoimmune diseases, pregnancy or lactation were excluded. Diagnoses relied on clinical symptoms, serum thyroxine and TRAb, thyroid ultrasound and orbital computed tomography. Blood from progressor patients was drawn when they were first diagnosed with hyperthyroidism, before any ophthalmopathy symptoms appeared. PBMCs were isolated from 8 to 10 ml of fresh peripheral blood by Ficoll-Paque density gradient centrifugation. Progressor patients were initially diagnosed with Graves' hyperthyroidism and developed ophthalmopathy during follow-up. Total RNA was extracted with Trizol reagent, and quality was checked on an Agilent 2100 Bioanalyzer. From the germline V gene (reference sequence), CDR1 is LNHDA and CDR2 is SQIVND. Including the terminal cysteine and phenylalanine, the CDR3 comprises 13 residues. Only CDR3 DNA remains: 39 bases, in frame from the first base. The germline ends are 14 bases apart after V is trimmed by 10 bases and J by 7 bases.

What the authors observed across the whole study: In cross-validation, a model built on a 13 V-J signature told ophthalmopathy apart from stable hyperthyroidism with 85% to 90% sensitivity and approximately 84% specificity, and in testing the same model reached 80%/75%. Sample size was not statistically predetermined, and investigators were not blinded to group allocation. Most expanded thyroid clonotypes (frequency above 0.001) were also detected in blood, suggesting blood repertoires may reflect thyroid immune responses. In validation, the model predicted progression to ophthalmopathy with about 71% sensitivity and around 72% specificity, a median of about 6 months before onset.

The table lists this clonotype with a few counts. Its antigen remains undetermined. The sample holds no much larger clone one base away, and base qualities are not on file. This clonotype originated in a young woman with Graves' hyperthyroidism that later progressed to Graves' ophthalmopathy. Sequences were obtained from blood. The chain is made from TRBV19 and TRBJ1-6; the D gene identity is not certain. CDR3 region: CATRALGNSPLHF. The sequence in DNA is TGTGCCACTCGGGCCTTGGGGAATTCACCCCTCCACTTT.